The rows below give T cell receptor beta chains drawn from one sample of a study of cytomegalovirus exposure and HLA in healthy donors. TCRdb's copy holds only in-frame clones and misses some; the assay was immunoSEQ multiplex PCR. This sample carries about 150,000 clones, roughly 80% of them seen once, and the ten largest clones take 2% to 2.5%. Sequenced material: PBMCs. All receptors derive from a man aged 25 to 45 in good health and CMV-seronegative. Each CDR3 is given with its conserved first and last residue. The order of the fields is J gene, clone size, D gene, V gene, CDR3 DNA, CDR3 protein. D genes are given only for firm matches. For some rows the clone size is stated as once, few or many, or as a class when expanded; others skip it.

>TRBJ1-5|-|-|TRBV19
TGTGCCAGTAGTATAGTGGGCCCGGCAGGGGATCAGCCCCAGCATTTT
CASSIVGPAGDQPQHF
>TRBJ1-4|few|TRBD1|TRBV6-1
TGTGCCAGCAGTGGAGGGACAGGGCCAAATGAAAAACTGTTTTTT
CASSGGTGPNEKLFF
>TRBJ2-7|-|TRBD1|TRBV4-1
TGCGCCAGCAGCCAAGGACAGGGGCTCGACGAGCAGTACTTC
CASSQGQGLDEQYF
>TRBJ2-1|-|-|TRBV21-1
TGTGCCAGCAGCACCCGGAGGAATGAGCAGTTCTTC
CASSTRRNEQFF
>TRBJ2-3|-|-|TRBV2
TGTGCCAGCCAGGGTGGTAACACAGATACGCAGTATTTT
CASQGGNTDTQYF
>TRBJ2-3|once|-|TRBV7-3
TGTGCCAGCAGTCCCATGGGGGGGCCCAATACGCAGTATTTT
CASSPMGGPNTQYF
>TRBJ2-1|-|TRBD1|TRBV10-3
TGTGCCATCAGTCCCCCCCGCGGGACAGGGATCAATGAGCAGTTCTTC
CAISPPRGTGINEQFF
>TRBJ2-3|-|-|TRBV9
TGTGCCAGCAGCGTAGCTGCGATCGCCAGGGGGGCAGATACGCAGTATTTT
CASSVAAIARGADTQYF
>TRBJ2-3|-|-|TRBV28
TGTGCCAGCAGTCAGGCAGGTGGAACAGATACGCAGTATTTT
CASSQAGGTDTQYF
>TRBJ2-7|few|-|TRBV21-1
TGTGCCAGCAGTAAATCGAGCGGCAACGAGCAGTACTTC
CASSKSSGNEQYF
>TRBJ2-7|-|TRBD2|TRBV7-2
TGTGCCAGCAGCTCTAGCGGACTGGCCCCCTACGAGCAGTACTTC
CASSSSGLAPYEQYF
>TRBJ2-7|-|TRBD2|TRBV13
TGTGCCAGCAGCCGGGGACTAGCGCAAACCTACGAGCAGTACTTC
CASSRGLAQTYEQYF
>TRBJ1-2|-|TRBD1|TRBV29-1
TGCAGCGTTCATTCCGGGACAGGGGGCGCTTATGGCTACACCTTC
CSVHSGTGGAYGYTF
>TRBJ1-3|-|-|TRBV16
TGTGCCAGCAGCCAATCGACCGGGACTGGAAACACCATATATTTT
CASSQSTGTGNTIYF
>TRBJ2-1|once|TRBD2|TRBV27
TGTGCCAGCAGTTTCCAGCGGGAGTTTGAGCAGTTCTTC
CASSFQREFEQFF
>TRBJ2-7|-|TRBD1|TRBV6-6
TGTGCCAGCAGTGGCCCGGGACAGGGTTCCTACGAGCAGTACTTC
CASSGPGQGSYEQYF
>TRBJ2-7|few|TRBD1|TRBV2
TGTGCCAGCAGCCAACAGGGGGCGCTCTACGAGCAGTACTTC
CASSQQGALYEQYF
>TRBJ2-5|-|TRBD1|TRBV25-1
TGTGCCAGCAGTGAGGATTGGGGGACAGTGACTGGGGCCCAGTACTTC
CASSEDWGTVTGAQYF
>TRBJ2-4|-|-|TRBV29-1
TGCAGCGTTGAAAAGGGGGCCAAAAACATTCAGTACTTC
CSVEKGAKNIQYF
>TRBJ1-4|-|-|TRBV5-6
TGTGCCAGCAGCTTCAGGGGATCTCGTAATGAAAAACTGTTTTTT
CASSFRGSRNEKLFF
>TRBJ1-5|-|-|TRBV30
TGTGCCTGGAGTGGTGGGGGGATCAATCAGCCCCAGCATTTT
CAWSGGGINQPQHF
>TRBJ2-7|-|-|TRBV4-3
TGCGCCAGCAGCCAAGATATTACGGGAAACTACGAGCAGTACTTC
CASSQDITGNYEQYF
>TRBJ1-1|-|-|TRBV28
TGTGCCAGCAGTATGGTGGGGAGGTCCCAAAAAGCTTTCTTT
CASSMVGRSQKAFF
>TRBJ1-1|-|TRBD1|TRBV6-5
TGTGCCAGCAGGGGGGGACAGGGGGTGACTGAAGCTTTCTTT
CASRGGQGVTEAFF
>TRBJ2-2|-|-|TRBV28
TGTGCCAGCAGTTTACTAGCTCCGAACACCGGGGAGCTGTTTTTT
CASSLLAPNTGELFF
>TRBJ1-3|-|-|TRBV7-3
TGTGCCAGCAGCTTGGACACGACTGGAAACACCATATATTTT
CASSLDTTGNTIYF
>TRBJ2-5|-|-|TRBV5-1
TGCGCCAGCAGCTTGGCCCCAGGGGTGGAGACCCAGTACTTC
CASSLAPGVETQYF
>TRBJ1-2|-|TRBD1|TRBV28
TGTGCCAGCAATACAGGGGATGTAGGCTACACCTTC
CASNTGDVGYTF
>TRBJ1-1|-|-|TRBV10-3
TGTGCCATCAGTGAGTCGGCAGGGAGGACGAACACTGAAGCTTTCTTT
CAISESAGRTNTEAFF
>TRBJ2-1|-|TRBD2|TRBV13
TGTGCCAGCAGCTTAGTGCACATGGTATCGTCTAGCGGGAACTACAATGAGCAGTTCTTC
CASSLVHMVSSSGNYNEQFF
>TRBJ1-2|few|-|TRBV29-1
TGCAGCGTTGAGTCTACAAGGGGGATCTATGGCTACACCTTC
CSVESTRGIYGYTF
>TRBJ2-1|few|TRBD2|TRBV7-2
TGTGCCAGCAGCCCCCGGGTCGCTAGCGGGAGAAATGAGCAGTTCTTC
CASSPRVASGRNEQFF
>TRBJ2-2|-|TRBD1|TRBV10-3
TGTGCCATAAGACAGGGGGGTAGCGGGGAGCTGTTTTTT
CAIRQGGSGELFF
>TRBJ2-1|-|-|TRBV18
TGTGCCAGCTCCCAGAGGCTAACAGAGCAGTTCTTC
CASSQRLTEQFF
>TRBJ1-5|-|TRBD1|TRBV18
TGTGCCAGCTCCTGGACAGGGGACGATCAGCCCCAGCATTTT
CASSWTGDDQPQHF
>TRBJ2-7|-|-|TRBV19
TGTGCCAGTAGTATAAGTGTGGGCCACTACGAGCAGTACTTC
CASSISVGHYEQYF
>TRBJ2-2|few|-|TRBV27
TGTGCCAGCAGTTTAGATAGGAACGGGAGTGAGGGCGGGGAGCTGTTTTTT
CASSLDRNGSEGGELFF
>TRBJ2-4|-|-|TRBV10-1
TGCGCCAGCAACCGAAGGGGGGCCAAAAACATTCAGTACTTC
CASNRRGAKNIQYF
>TRBJ1-2|few|TRBD1|TRBV2
TGTGCCAGCAGTGAAGGAAGGGACAGGGGCTACACCTTC
CASSEGRDRGYTF
>TRBJ1-1|-|TRBD1|TRBV7-8
TGTGCCAGCAGCTCACGTCCGGGACAGAAGGACACTGAAGCTTTCTTT
CASSSRPGQKDTEAFF
>TRBJ1-5|-|-|TRBV28
TGTGCCAGCAGTTCGGTCAATCAGCCCCAGCATTTT
CASSSVNQPQHF
>TRBJ2-1|-|TRBD2|TRBV27
TGTGCCAGCAGTCCCCGGCTAGCGGGAGGCTACAATGAGCAGTTCTTC
CASSPRLAGGYNEQFF
>TRBJ1-5|few|-|TRBV5-4
TGTGCCACCACCAATAAGGGGAAGGGCAATCAGCCCCAGCATTTT
CATTNKGKGNQPQHF
>TRBJ2-3|-|-|TRBV30
TGTGCCTGGAGTATGGGCCAACCTAGCACAGATACGCAGTATTTT
CAWSMGQPSTDTQYF
>TRBJ2-3|once|-|TRBV5-1
TGCGCCAGCAGCACGATGACAGGCGACACAGATACGCAGTATTTT
CASSTMTGDTDTQYF
>TRBJ1-5|-|-|TRBV7-2
TGTGCCAGCAGCTTAGGGGCGACAGATAATCAGCCCCAGCATTTT
CASSLGATDNQPQHF